Sequencing of this T cell receptor (beta chain) was carried out in a study of T cells after yellow fever vaccination. The overall study: The authors prepared low-cell-number fractions using SMART-Seq v4 Ultra Low Input.

Germline V gene sequence: CDR1 LNHDA, CDR2 SQIVND (reference sequence). Trimming removed 1 base from V and 3 bases from J, with 9 bases in between. CDR3 length: 14 residues. TCRdb fed the 5' RACE reads into MiXCR, producing one record per CDR3 protein. The table has 310,000 or so distinct CDR3 sequences, around 6.8% seen once. This clonotype has a handful of counts. Antigen specificity is unknown. Overall study findings and caveats: A weaker but faster secondary response was observed, peaking on day 5 versus 15.

The chain has TRBV19 and TRBJ2-5; tentatively, D is TRBD2 (6 bases). The TCR sequence derives from a young man who received the YFV17D yellow fever vaccine. This specimen was PBMCs, taken around 45 days after the first yellow fever vaccination. CDR3 sequence (DNA): TGTGCCAGTAGTATAGGTGGACTAAAAGAGACCCAGTACTTC. Amino acid sequence: CASSIGGLKETQYF.